This record covers a single T cell receptor beta chain. Its antigen is undetermined. This sample is drawn from a study of graft-versus-host responses after intestinal transplantation. Notes on the study in general: Researchers found GvH clones in recipient marrow, and some showed up first in ileum or blood. When patients had graft-donor T cell macrochimerism, their allografts held high graft-versus-host to host-versus-graft clonal ratios.

V lost 4 bases and J lost 4; bases outside the gene matches: 7. This CDR3 has 16 residues. Germline CDR1 reads MNHNS; CDR2 reads SASEGT. This table comes from immunoSEQ multiplex PCR, and its TCRdb copy is limited to in-frame clones, with some not included. This table has roughly 80,000 clones, about nine tenths appearing once. This sequence was found in a human donor who was the organ donor for an intestinal transplant. The V gene is TRBV6-1, the J gene TRBJ2-3, with 11 bases fitting TRBD2. The sample in question was unstimulated CD8+ T cells sorted from spleen or lymph node cells, obtained before transplant. The CDR3 DNA reads TGTGCCAGCAGTGGGGCTAGCGGGGGGAGTGCAGATACGCAGTATTTT. This translates into CASSGASGGSADTQYF.